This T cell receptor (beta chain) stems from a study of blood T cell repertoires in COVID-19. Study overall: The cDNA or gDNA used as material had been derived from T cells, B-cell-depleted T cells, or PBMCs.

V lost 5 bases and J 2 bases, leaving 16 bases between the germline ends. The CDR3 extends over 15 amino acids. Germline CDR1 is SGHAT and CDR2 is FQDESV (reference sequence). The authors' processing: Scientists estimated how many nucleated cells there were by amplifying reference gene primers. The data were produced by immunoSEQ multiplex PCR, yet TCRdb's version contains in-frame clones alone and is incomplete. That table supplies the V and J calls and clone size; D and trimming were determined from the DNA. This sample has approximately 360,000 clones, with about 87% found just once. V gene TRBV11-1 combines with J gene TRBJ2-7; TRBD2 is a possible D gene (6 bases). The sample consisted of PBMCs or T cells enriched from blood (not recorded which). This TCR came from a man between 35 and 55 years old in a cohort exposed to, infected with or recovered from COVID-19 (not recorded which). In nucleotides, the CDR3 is TGTGCCAGCAGCCCCCAGGCGGGGCCGACCTACGAGCAGTACTTC. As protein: CASSPQAGPTYEQYF.